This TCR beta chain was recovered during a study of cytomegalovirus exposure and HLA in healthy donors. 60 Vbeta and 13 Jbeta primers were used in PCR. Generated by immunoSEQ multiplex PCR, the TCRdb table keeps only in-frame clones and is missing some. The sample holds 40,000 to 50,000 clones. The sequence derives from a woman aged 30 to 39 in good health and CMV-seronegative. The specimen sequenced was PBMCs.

CDR3: CASSLRTAEAFF. CDR3 bases: TGTGCCAGCAGCCTGAGGACAGCAGAAGCTTTCTTT. The chain links TRBV7-8 to TRBJ1-1, with a possible D match to TRBD1 (6 bases). The CDR3 totals 12 residues. Germline values: CDR1 SGHVS, CDR2 FQNEAQ. Trimming cost V 5 bases and J 8 bases, with 12 bases left between them.